A single TCR beta chain is shown here with its context. The CDR3 is 18 amino acids. Germline V CDR1 and CDR2: SGHAT, FQNNGV. V dropped 0 bases and J dropped 4; count of bases not matched to a gene: 13. MiXCR, run by TCRdb on the 5' RACE reads, gives a single entry per CDR3 protein. In the table there are some 64,000 distinct CDR3 sequences, less than 12% of which are singletons. The data belong to a study of early T cells in non-severe SARS-CoV-2 infection. The sample in question was whole blood, obtained at baseline. This sequence originates from an adult who was a healthcare worker with PCR-confirmed SARS-CoV-2 infection or an uninfected control (not recorded which). The chain carries TRBV11-2 and TRBJ1-2, with 8 bases that match TRBD1. This CDR3 reads CASSLDGARGRRRYGYTF. Written as DNA, the CDR3 is TGTGCCAGCAGCTTAGATGGTGCCAGGGGGCGTCGTCGCTATGGCTACACCTTC.